This T cell receptor (beta chain) is drawn from a study of neurological immune-mediated disorders. Whole-study results and caveats: Healthy controls had more TCR clonal expansion than multiple sclerosis, which showed the least, whereas HTLV-1-associated myelopathy showed the most.

As to this clonotype: As yet, its antigen is unknown.

A total of 2 million PBMCs stored at -80 degrees C provided the unsorted libraries. With 10-nucleotide random UMIs, 5'RACE was used to make the cDNA. Every sequencing run drew on 15-18 subjects and yielded over 160 million TCR-beta sequences. Via MiXCR, TCRdb re-called the 5' RACE reads, giving one row per CDR3 protein. The sample shows under 90,000 distinct CDR3 sequences, 10% of them seen only once. Trimming removed 4 bases at V and 3 bases at J, with 9 bases between. This CDR3 is 13 amino acids long. Germline CDR1 is DFQATT and CDR2 is SNEGSKA (reference sequence). Sequenced sample: PBMCs. The TCR comes from a man aged 35 to 55 in good health. The genes are TRBV20-1 and TRBJ2-2; D is unclear. The CDR3 DNA follows: TGCAGTGCTACCGGGCCACACACCGGGGAGCTGTTTTTT. Amino acid sequence: CSATGPHTGELFF.